These T cell receptor beta chains were read from a single sample in a study of CD8+ T cells in alopecia areata. Produced via immunoSEQ multiplex PCR; TCRdb's table is partial and in-frame only. Here the sample spans fewer than 150,000 clones, around 82% being singletons. The sequenced sample was CD8+ T cells sorted from blood, obtained at week 4, from a patient treated with tofacitinib. The receptors were gathered from a human donor with alopecia areata. Each CDR3 is given with its conserved first and last residue. Each record gives: clone size, D gene, V gene, J gene, CDR3 protein, CDR3 DNA. The D gene is left open where the match is weak. Clone size, where shown, is once, few, many, or a class for clones that have expanded.

NA	TRBD2	TRBV5-1	TRBJ2-3	CASNPSGGALDTQYF	TGCGCCAGTAACCCTAGCGGGGGGGCCTTGGATACGCAGTATTTT
NA	TRBD2	TRBV28	TRBJ2-2	CASSFPGLAATGELFF	TGTGCCAGCAGTTTCCCCGGACTAGCGGCCACCGGGGAGCTGTTTTTT
NA	TRBD1	TRBV5-8	TRBJ2-7	CASSLVGDRGSYEQYF	TGTGCCAGCAGCTTGGTTGGGGACAGGGGCTCCTACGAGCAGTACTTC
NA	TRBD1	TRBV27	TRBJ1-1	CASSLGQGHEAFF	TGTGCCAGCAGTCTCGGACAGGGACATGAAGCTTTCTTT
once	TRBD2	TRBV7-9	TRBJ2-3	CASSSRLAGVDTQYF	TGTGCCAGCAGCTCCCGACTAGCGGGGGTTGATACGCAGTATTTT
NA	NA	TRBV6-5	TRBJ2-1	CASSYSDFSYNEQFF	TGTGCCAGCAGTTACAGCGACTTCTCCTACAATGAGCAGTTCTTC
NA	NA	TRBV4-2	TRBJ2-2	CASSPTRAGPTGELFF	TGTGCCAGCAGCCCGACTCGGGCAGGGCCCACCGGGGAGCTGTTTTTT
NA	NA	TRBV9	TRBJ1-3	CASSVGRDWSSGNTIYF	TGTGCCAGCAGCGTTGGGCGGGACTGGAGCTCTGGAAACACCATATATTTT
NA	NA	TRBV7-9	TRBJ2-5	CASSWNYNGGYF	TGTGCCAGCAGCTGGAACTACAACGGGGGTTACTTC
NA	TRBD2	TRBV7-2	TRBJ2-4	CASSLAGTSDIDIQYF	TGTGCCAGCAGCCTGGCCGGGACTAGCGATATAGACATTCAGTACTTC
NA	NA	TRBV25-1	TRBJ2-7	CASSAGYLGEQYF	TGTGCCAGCAGTGCAGGGTACTTGGGCGAGCAGTACTTC
NA	NA	TRBV19	TRBJ2-7	CASSKDREGYEQYF	TGTGCCAGTAGTAAGGACAGGGAGGGCTACGAGCAGTACTTC
NA	TRBD2	TRBV7-6	TRBJ2-3	CASSLVRSSGGTDLSTDTQYF	TGTGCCAGCAGCTTAGTCCGGTCAAGCGGGGGGACCGATTTAAGCACAGATACGCAGTATTTT
once	NA	TRBV13	TRBJ1-3	CASSLRAGNTIYF	TGTGCCAGCAGCTTACGGGCTGGAAACACCATATATTTT
NA	NA	TRBV27	TRBJ2-7	CASSFGVSYEQYF	TGTGCCAGCAGTTTCGGAGTCTCCTACGAGCAGTACTTC
NA	NA	TRBV4-1	TRBJ2-5	CASSHQGGAQETQYF	TGCGCCAGCAGCCACCAGGGGGGGGCCCAAGAGACCCAGTACTTC
NA	NA	TRBV4-2	TRBJ2-7	CASSQRTGTYEQYF	TGTGCCAGCAGCCAGAGGACTGGCACCTACGAGCAGTACTTC
NA	NA	TRBV4-3	TRBJ2-7	CASSAARSYEQYF	TGCGCCAGCAGCGCGGCTAGATCCTACGAGCAGTACTTC
NA	NA	TRBV7-6	TRBJ2-1	CASSFSRSQGQQFF	TGTGCCAGCAGCTTCAGTCGTAGCCAGGGGCAGCAGTTCTTC